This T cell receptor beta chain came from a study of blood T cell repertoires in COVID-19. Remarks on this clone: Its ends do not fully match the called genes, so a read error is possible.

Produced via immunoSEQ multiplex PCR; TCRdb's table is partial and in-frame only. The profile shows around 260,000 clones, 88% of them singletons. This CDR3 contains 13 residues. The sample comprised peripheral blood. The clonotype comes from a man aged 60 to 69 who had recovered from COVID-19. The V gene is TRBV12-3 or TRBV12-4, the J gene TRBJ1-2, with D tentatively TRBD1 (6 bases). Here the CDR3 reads CASRPGPRVGAAF. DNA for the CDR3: TGTGCCAGCAGACCGGGCCCGAGGGTGGGGGCCGCCTTC.